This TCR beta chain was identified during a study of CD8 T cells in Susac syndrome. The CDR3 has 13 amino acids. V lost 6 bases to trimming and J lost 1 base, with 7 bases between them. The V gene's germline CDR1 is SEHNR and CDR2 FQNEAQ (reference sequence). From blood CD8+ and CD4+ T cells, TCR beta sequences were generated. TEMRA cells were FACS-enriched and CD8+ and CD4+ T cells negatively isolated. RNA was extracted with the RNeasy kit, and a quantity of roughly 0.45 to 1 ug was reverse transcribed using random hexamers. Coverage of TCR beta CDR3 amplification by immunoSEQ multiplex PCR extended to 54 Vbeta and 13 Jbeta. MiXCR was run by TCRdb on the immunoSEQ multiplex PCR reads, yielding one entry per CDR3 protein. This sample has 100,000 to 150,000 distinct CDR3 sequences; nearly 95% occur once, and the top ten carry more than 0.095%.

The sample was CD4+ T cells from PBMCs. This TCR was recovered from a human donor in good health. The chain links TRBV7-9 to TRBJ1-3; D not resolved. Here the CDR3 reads CASRGGSGNTIYF. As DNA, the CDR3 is TGTGCCAGCAGGGGAGGTTCTGGAAACACCATATATTTT. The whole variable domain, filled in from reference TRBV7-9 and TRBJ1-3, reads DTGVSQNPRHKITKRGQNVTFRCDPISEHNRLYWYRQTLGQGPEFLTYFQNEAQLEKSRLLSDRFSAERPKGSFSTLEIQRTEQGDSAMYLCASRGGSGNTIYFGEGSWLTVV.